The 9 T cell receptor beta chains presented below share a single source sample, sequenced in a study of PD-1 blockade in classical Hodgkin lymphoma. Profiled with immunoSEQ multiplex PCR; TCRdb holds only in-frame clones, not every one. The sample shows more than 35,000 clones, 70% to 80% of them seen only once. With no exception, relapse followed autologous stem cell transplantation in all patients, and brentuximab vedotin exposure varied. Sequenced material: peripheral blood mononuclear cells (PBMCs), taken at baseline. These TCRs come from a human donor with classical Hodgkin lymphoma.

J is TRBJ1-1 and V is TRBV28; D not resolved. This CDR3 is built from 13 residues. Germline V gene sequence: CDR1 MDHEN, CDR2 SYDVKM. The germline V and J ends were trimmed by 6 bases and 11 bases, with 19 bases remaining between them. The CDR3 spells CASSTREWGSAFF. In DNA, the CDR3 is TGTGCCAGCAGCACCCGAGAGTGGGGTTCCGCTTTCTTT.

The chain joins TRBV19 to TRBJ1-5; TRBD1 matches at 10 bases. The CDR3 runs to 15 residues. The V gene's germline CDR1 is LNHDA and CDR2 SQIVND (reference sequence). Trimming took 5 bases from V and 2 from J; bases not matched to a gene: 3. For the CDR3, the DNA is TGTGCCAGTAGTGGACAGGGGGTTGGCAATCAGCCCCAGCATTTT. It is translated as CASSGQGVGNQPQHF.

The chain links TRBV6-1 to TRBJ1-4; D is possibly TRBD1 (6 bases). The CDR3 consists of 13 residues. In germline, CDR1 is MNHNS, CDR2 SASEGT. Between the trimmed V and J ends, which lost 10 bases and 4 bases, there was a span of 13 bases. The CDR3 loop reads CAIKTGHNEKLFF. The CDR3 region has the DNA TGTGCCATAAAGACAGGACATAATGAAAAACTGTTTTTT.

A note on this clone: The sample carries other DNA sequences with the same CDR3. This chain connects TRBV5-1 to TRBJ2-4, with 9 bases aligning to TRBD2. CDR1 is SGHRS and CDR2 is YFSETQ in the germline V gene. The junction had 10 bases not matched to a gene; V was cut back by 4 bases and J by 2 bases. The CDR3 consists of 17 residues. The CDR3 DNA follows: TGCGCCAGCAGCCCCCGGCTAGCGGGATTGTCCAAAAACATTCAGTACTTC. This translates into CASSPRLAGLSKNIQYF.

CDR3 sequence (DNA): TGTGCCAGCCAGAACGCCGGGAGAATCTACGAGCAGTACTTC. Translating gives CASQNAGRIYEQYF. The genes are TRBV6-5 and TRBJ2-7, with TRBD2 as a possible D gene (6 bases). Per germline, CDR1 MNHEY and CDR2 SVGAGI. The CDR3 length is 14 residues. With 8 bases removed from V and 3 bases from J, the gap between germline ends came to 17 bases.

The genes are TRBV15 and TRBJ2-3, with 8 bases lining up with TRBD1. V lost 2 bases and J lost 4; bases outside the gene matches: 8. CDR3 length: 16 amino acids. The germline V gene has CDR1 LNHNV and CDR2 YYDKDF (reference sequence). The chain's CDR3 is CATSRNRRQGPDTQYF. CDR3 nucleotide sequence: TGTGCCACCAGCAGAAACCGTCGACAGGGGCCAGATACGCAGTATTTT. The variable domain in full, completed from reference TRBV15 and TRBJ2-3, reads DAMVIQNPRYQVTQFGKPVTLSCSQTLNHNVMYWYQQKSSQAPKLLFHYYDKDFNNEADTPDNFQSRRPNTSFCFLDIRSPGLGDTAMYLCATSRNRRQGPDTQYFGPGTRLTVL.

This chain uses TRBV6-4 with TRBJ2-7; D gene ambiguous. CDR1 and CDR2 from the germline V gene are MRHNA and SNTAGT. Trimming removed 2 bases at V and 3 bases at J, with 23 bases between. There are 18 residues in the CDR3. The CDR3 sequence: CASSDPDQEPPMVYEQYF. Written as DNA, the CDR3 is TGTGCCAGCAGTGACCCCGACCAGGAACCGCCTATGGTCTACGAGCAGTACTTC.

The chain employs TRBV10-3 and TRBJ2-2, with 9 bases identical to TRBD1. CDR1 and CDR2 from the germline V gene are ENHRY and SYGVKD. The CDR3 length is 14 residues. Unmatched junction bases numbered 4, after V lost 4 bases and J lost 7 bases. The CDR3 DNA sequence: TGTGCCATCAGTGCGGGGACAGGGATCGGGGAGCTGTTTTTT. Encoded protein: CAISAGTGIGELFF.

The CDR3, as DNA: TGTGCCACCAGCAGTTTCCGGGGCAGGGGGTCCGAAAAACTGTTTTTT. Translation: CATSSFRGRGSEKLFF. The J gene is TRBJ1-4, the V gene TRBV15; 7 bases line up with TRBD1. Germline lookup yields CDR1 LNHNV and CDR2 YYDKDF (reference sequence). This CDR3 has 16 amino acids. The junction had 12 bases not matched to a gene; V was cut back by 3 bases and J by 8 bases.